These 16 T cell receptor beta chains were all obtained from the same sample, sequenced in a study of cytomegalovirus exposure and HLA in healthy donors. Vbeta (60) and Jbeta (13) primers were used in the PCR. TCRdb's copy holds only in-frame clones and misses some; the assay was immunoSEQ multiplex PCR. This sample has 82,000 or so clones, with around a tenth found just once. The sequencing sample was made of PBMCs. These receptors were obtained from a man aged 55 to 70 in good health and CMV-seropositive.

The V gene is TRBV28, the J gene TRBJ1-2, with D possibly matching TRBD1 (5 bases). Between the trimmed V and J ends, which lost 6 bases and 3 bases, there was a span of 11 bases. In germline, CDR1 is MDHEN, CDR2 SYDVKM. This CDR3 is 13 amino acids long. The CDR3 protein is CASSPGKYYGYTF. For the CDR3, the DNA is TGTGCCAGCAGCCCAGGGAAATACTATGGCTACACCTTC.

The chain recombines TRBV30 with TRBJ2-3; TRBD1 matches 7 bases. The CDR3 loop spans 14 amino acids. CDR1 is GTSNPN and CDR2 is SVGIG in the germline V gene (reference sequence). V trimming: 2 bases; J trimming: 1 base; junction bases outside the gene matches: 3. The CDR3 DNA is TGTGCCTGGAGTCGAACAGGGGGCACAGATACGCAGTATTTT. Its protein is CAWSRTGGTDTQYF.

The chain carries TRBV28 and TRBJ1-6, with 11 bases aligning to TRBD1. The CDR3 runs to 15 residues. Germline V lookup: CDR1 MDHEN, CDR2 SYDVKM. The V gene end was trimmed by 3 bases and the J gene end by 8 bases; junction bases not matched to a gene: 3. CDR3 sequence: CASSFRTGGDSPLHF. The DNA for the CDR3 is TGTGCCAGCAGTTTTAGGACAGGGGGCGATTCACCCCTCCACTTT.

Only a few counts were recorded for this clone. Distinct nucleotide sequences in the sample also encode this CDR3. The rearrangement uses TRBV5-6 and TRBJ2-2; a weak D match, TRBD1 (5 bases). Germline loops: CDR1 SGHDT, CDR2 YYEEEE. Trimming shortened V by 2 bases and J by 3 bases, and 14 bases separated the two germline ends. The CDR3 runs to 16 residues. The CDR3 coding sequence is TGTGCCAGCAGCTTCTTGGCAGGGCTCGACACCGGGGAGCTGTTTTTT. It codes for CASSFLAGLDTGELFF.

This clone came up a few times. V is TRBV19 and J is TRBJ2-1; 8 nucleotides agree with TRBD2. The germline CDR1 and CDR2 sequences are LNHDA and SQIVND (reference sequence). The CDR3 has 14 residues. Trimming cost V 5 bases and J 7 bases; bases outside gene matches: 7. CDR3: CASSPRGGINEQFF. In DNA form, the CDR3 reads TGTGCCAGTAGTCCCCGGGGGGGTATTAATGAGCAGTTCTTC. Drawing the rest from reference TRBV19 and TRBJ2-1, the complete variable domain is DGGITQSPKYLFRKEGQNVTLSCEQNLNHDAMYWYRQDPGQGLRLIYYSQIVNDFQKGDIAEGYSVSREKKESFPLTVTSAQKNPTAFYLCASSPRGGINEQFFGPGTRLTVL.

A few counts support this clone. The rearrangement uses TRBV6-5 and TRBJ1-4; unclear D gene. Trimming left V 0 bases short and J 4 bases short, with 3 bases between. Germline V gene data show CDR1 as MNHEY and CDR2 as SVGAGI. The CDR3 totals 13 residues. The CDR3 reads CASSYSSNEKLFF. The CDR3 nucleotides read TGTGCCAGCAGTTACTCGAGTAATGAAAAACTGTTTTTT.

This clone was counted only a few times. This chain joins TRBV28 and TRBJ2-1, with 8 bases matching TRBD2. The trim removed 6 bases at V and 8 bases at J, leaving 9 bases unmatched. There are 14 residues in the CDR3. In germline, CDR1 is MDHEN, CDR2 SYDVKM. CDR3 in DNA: TGTGCCAGCAGCCCTGGGACTAGAGGTTATGAGCAGTTCTTC. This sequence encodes CASSPGTRGYEQFF.

CDR3 protein: CASSRTGSYEQYF. CDR3 coding DNA: TGTGCCAGCAGCCGGACAGGGAGCTACGAGCAGTACTTC. The gene calls are TRBV14 and TRBJ2-7; 8 bases fit TRBD1. The CDR3 has 13 amino acids. The V segment lost 4 bases and the J segment 3 bases; nucleotides outside the gene matches: 2. Germline V gene data show CDR1 as SGHDN and CDR2 as FVKESK.

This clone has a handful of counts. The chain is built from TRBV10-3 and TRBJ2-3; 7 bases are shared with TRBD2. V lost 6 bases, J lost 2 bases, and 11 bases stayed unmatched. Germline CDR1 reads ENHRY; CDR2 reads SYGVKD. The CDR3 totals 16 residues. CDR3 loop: CAISAYSSGFTDTQYF. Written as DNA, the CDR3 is TGTGCCATCAGCGCCTACTCTAGCGGATTCACAGATACGCAGTATTTT.

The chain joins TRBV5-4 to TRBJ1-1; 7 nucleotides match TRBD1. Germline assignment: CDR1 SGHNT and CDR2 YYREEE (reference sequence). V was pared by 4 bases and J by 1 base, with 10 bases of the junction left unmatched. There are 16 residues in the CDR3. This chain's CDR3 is CASSPRDSVRNTEAFF. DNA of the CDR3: TGTGCCAGCAGCCCGAGGGACAGCGTGCGGAACACTGAAGCTTTCTTT.

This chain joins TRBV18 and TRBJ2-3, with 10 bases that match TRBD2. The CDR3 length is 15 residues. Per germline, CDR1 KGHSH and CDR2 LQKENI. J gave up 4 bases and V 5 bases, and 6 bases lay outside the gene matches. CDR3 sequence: CASSAGLARPDTQYF. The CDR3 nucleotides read TGTGCCAGCTCAGCGGGACTAGCGAGACCAGATACGCAGTATTTT.

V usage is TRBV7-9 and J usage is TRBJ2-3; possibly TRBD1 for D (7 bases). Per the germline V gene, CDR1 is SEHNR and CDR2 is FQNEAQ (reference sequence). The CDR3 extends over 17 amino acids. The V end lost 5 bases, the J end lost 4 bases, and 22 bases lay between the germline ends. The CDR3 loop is CASSTSFNRGGADTQYF. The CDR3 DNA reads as TGTGCCAGCAGCACAAGCTTCAACAGGGGAGGCGCAGATACGCAGTATTTT. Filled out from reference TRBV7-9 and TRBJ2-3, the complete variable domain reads DTGVSQNPRHKITKRGQNVTFRCDPISEHNRLYWYRQTLGQGPEFLTYFQNEAQLEKSRLLSDRFSAERPKGSFSTLEIQRTEQGDSAMYLCASSTSFNRGGADTQYFGPGTRLTVL.

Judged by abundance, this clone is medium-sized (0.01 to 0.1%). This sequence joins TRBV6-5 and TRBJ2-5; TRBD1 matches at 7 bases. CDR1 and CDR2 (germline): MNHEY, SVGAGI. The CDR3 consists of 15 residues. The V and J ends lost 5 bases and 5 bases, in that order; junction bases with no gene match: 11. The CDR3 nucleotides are TGTGCCAGCAGTCCCGGCCTAGGGGGCTTCGAGACCCAGTACTTC. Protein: CASSPGLGGFETQYF.

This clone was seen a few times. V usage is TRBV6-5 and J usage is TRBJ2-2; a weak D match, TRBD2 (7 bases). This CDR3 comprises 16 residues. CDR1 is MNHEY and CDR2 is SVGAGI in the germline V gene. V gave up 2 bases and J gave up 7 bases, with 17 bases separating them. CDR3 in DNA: TGTGCCAGCAGTTACCTCGCCGGGGGGCGCGGCGGGGAGCTGTTTTTT. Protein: CASSYLAGGRGGELFF.

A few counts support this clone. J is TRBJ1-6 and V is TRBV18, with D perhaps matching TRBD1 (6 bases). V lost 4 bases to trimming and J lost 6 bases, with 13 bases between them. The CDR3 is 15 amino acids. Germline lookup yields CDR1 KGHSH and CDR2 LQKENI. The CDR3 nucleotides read TGTGCCAGCTCACACGGGACACTAATTAATTCACCCCTCCACTTT. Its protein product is CASSHGTLINSPLHF.

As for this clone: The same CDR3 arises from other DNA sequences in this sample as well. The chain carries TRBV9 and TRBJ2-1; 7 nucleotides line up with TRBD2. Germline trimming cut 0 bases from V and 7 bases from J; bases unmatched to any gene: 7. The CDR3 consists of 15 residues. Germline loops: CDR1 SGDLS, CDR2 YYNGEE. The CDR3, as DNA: TGTGCCAGCAGCGTAGGCCTGACCGGGGGGAATGAGCAGTTCTTC. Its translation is CASSVGLTGGNEQFF.